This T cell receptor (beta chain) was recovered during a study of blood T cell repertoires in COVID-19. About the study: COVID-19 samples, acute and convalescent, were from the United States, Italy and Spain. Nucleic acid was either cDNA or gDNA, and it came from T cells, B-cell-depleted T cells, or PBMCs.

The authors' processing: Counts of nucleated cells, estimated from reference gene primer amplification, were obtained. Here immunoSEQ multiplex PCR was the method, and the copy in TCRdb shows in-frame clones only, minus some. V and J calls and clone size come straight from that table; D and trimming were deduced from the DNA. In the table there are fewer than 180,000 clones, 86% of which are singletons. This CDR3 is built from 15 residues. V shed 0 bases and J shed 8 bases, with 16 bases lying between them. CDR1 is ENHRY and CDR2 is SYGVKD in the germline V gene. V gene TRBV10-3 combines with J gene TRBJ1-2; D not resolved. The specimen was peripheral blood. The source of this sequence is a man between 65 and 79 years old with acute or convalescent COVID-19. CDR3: CAISESEQLTAGYTF. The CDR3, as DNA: TGTGCCATCAGTGAGTCAGAACAGCTCACCGCCGGCTACACCTTC.